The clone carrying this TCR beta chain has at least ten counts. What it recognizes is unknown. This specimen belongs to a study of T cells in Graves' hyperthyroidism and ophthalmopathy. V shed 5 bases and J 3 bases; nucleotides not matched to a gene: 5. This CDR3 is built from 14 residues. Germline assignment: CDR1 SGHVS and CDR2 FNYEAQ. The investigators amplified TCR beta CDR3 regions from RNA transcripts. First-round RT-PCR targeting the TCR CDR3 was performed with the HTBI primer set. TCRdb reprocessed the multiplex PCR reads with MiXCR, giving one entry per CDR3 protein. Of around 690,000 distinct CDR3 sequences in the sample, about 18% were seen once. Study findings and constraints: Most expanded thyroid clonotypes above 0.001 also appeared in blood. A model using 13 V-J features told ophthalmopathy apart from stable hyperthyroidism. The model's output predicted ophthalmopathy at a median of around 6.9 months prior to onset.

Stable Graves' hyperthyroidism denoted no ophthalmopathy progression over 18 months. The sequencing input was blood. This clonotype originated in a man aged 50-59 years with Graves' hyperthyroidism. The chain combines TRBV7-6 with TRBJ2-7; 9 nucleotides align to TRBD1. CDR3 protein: CASSPRQGDYEQYF. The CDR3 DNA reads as TGTGCCAGCAGCCCAAGACAGGGGGACTACGAGCAGTACTTC.